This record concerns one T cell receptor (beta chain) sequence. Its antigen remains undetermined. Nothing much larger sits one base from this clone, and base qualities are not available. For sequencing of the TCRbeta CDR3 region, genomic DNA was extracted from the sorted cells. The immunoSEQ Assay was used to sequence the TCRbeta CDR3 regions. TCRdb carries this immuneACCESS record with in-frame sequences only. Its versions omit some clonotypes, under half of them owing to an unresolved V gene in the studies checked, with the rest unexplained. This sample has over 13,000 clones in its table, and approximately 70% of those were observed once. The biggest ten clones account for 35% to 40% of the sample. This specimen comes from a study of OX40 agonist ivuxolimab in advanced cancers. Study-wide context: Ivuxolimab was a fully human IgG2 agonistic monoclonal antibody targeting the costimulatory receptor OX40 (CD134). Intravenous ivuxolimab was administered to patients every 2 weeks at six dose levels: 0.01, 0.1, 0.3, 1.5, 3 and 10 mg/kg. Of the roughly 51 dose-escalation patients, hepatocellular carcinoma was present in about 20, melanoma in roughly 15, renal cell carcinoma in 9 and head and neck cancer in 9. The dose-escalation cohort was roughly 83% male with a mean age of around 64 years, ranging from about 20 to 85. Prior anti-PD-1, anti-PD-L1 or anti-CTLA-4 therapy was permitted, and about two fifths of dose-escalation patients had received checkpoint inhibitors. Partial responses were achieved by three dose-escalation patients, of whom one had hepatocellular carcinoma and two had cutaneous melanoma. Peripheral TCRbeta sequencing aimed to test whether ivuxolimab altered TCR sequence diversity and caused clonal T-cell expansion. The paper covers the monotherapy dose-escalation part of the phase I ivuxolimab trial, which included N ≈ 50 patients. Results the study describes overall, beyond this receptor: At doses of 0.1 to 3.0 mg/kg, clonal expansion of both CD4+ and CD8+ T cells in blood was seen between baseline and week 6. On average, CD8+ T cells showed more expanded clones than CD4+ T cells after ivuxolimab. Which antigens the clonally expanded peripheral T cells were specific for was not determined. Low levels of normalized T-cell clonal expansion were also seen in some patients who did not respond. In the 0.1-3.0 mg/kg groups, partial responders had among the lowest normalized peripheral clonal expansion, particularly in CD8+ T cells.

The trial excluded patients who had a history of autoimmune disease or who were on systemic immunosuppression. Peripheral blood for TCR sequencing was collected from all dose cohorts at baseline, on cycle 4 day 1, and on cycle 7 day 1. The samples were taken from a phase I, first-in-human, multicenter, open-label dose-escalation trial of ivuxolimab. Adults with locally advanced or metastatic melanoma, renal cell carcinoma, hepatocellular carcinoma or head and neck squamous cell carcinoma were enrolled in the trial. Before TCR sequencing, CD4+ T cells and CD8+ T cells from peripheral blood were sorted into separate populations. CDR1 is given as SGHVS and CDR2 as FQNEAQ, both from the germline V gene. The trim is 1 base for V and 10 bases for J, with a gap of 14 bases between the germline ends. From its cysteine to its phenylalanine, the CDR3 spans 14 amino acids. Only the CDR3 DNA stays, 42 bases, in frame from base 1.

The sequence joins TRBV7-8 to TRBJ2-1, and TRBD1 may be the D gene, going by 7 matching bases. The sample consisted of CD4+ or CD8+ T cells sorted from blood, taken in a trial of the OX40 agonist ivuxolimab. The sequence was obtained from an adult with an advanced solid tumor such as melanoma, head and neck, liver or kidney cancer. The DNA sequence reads TGTGCCAGCAGCTTAGTGACCAGGGGGGACGAGCAGTTCTTC. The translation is CASSLVTRGDEQFF.